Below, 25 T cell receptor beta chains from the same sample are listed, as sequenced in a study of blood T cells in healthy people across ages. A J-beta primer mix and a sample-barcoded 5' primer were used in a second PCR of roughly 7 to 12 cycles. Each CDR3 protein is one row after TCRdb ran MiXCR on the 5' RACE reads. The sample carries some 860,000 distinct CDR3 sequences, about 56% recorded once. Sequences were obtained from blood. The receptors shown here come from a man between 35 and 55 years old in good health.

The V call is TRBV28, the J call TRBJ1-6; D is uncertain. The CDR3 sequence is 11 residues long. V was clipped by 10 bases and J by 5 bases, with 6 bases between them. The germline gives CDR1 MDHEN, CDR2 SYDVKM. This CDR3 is CATQDNSPLHF. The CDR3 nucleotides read TGTGCCACCCAGGATAATTCACCCCTCCACTTT.

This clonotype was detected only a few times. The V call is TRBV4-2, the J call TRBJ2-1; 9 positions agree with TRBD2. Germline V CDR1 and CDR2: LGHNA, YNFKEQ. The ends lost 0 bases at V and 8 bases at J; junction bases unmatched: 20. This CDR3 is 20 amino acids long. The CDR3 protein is CASSQDLGIAGADPTDEQFF. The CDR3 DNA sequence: TGTGCCAGCAGCCAAGATTTGGGGATAGCGGGAGCAGACCCTACCGATGAGCAGTTCTTC.

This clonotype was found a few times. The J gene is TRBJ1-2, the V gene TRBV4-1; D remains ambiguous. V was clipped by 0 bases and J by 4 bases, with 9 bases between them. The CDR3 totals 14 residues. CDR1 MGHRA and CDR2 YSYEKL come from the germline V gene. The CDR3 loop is CASSQDLVFYGYTF. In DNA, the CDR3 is TGCGCCAGCAGCCAAGATCTGGTATTCTATGGCTACACCTTC.

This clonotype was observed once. CDR3 in amino acids: CASSQDLKTDNEQFF. In DNA, the CDR3 is TGCGCCAGCAGCCAAGACCTGAAAACTGACAATGAGCAGTTCTTC. The chain is built from TRBV4-3 and TRBJ2-1; unclear D gene. This CDR3 has 15 residues. CDR1 is LGHNA and CDR2 is YSLEER in the germline V gene. The V end lost 0 bases, the J end lost 5 bases, and 11 bases lay between the germline ends.

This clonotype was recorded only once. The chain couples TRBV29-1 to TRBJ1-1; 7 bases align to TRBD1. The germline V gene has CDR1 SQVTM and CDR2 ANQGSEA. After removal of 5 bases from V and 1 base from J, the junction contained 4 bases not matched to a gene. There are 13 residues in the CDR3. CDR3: CSVKTGRNTEAFF. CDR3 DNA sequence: TGCAGCGTTAAGACAGGGCGGAACACTGAAGCTTTCTTT.

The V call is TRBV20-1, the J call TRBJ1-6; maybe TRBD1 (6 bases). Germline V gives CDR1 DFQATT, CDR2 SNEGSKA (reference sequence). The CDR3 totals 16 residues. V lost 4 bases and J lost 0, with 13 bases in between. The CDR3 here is CSATPRGSSYNSPLHF. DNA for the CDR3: TGCAGTGCTACCCCAAGGGGGAGCTCCTATAATTCACCCCTCCACTTT.

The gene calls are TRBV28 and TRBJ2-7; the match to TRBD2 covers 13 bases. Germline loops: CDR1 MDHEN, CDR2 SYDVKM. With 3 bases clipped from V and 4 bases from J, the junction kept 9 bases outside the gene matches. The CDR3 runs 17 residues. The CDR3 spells CASSFFQLAGGPYEQYF. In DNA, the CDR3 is TGTGCCAGCAGTTTTTTTCAACTAGCGGGAGGGCCGTACGAGCAGTACTTC. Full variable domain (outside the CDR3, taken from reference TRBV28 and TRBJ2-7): DVKVTQSSRYLVKRTGEKVFLECVQDMDHENMFWYRQDPGLGLRLIYFSYDVKMKEKGDIPEGYSVSREKKERFSLILESASTNQTSMYLCASSFFQLAGGPYEQYFGPGTRLTVT.

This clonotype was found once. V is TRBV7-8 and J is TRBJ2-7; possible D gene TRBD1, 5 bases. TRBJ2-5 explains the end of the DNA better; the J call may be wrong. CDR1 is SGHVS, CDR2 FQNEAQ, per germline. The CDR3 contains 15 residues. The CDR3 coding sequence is TGTGCCAGCAGCTTAGCAGGGTACACAGGAGAGACCCAGTACTTC. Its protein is CASSLAGYTGETQYF.

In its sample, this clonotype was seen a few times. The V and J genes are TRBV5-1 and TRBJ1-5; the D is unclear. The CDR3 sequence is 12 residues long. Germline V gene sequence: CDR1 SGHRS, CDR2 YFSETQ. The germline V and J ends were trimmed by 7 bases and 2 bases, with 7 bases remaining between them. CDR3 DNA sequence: TGCGCCAGCGGGGATGGCAATCAGCCCCAGCATTTT. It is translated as CASGDGNQPQHF.

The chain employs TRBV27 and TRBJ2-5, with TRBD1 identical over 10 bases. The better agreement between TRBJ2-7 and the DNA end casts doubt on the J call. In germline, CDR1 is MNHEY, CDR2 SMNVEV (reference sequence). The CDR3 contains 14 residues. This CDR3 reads CASSPGQGVSEQYF. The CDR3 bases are TGTGCCAGCAGTCCCGGACAGGGGGTAAGCGAGCAGTACTTC.

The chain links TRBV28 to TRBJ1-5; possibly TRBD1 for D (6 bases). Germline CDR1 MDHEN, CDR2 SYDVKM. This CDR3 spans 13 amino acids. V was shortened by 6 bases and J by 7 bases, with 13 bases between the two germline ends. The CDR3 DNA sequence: TGTGCCAGCAGCCCCGGACAGCTGCAGCCCCAGCATTTT. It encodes CASSPGQLQPQHF.

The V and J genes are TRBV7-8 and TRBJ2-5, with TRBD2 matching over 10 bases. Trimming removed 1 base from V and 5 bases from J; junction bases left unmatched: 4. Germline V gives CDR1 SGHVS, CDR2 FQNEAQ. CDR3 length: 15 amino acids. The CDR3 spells CASSLELAGTETQYF. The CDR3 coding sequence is TGTGCCAGCAGCTTAGAACTAGCGGGGACGGAGACCCAGTACTTC.

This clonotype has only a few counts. CDR3 protein: CASSTLGEGIVKNIQYF. In DNA form, the CDR3 reads TGTGCCAGCAGCACGCTTGGGGAGGGGATTGTCAAAAACATTCAGTACTTC. The rearrangement links TRBV11-2 to TRBJ2-4; 7 positions match TRBD2. Germline loops: CDR1 SGHAT, CDR2 FQNNGV. V trimming: 5 bases; J trimming: 3 bases; junction bases outside the gene matches: 13. The CDR3 consists of 17 residues.

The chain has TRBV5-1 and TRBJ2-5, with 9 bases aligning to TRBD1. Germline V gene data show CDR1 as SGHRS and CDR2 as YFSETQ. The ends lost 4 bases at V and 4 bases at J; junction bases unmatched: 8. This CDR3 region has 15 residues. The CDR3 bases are TGCGCCAGCAGCGGGGGACAGGGCGTCGGAGAGACCCAGTACTTC. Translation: CASSGGQGVGETQYF.

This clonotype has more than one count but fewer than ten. This CDR3 is CASSPPRAGGGETQYF. CDR3 in DNA: TGTGCCAGCTCACCACCGAGGGCGGGAGGAGGAGAGACCCAGTACTTC. The chain uses TRBV18 and TRBJ2-5; 8 bases align to TRBD2. V shed 0 bases and J 4 bases; nucleotides not matched to a gene: 7. The germline CDR1 and CDR2 sequences are KGHSH and LQKENI. This CDR3 is 16 amino acids long. Complete variable domain (other parts from reference TRBV18 and TRBJ2-5): NAGVMQNPRHLVRRRGQEARLRCSPMKGHSHVYWYRQLPEEGLKFMVYLQKENIIDESGMPKERFSAEFPKEGPSILRIQQVVRGDSAAYFCASSPPRAGGGETQYFGPGTRLLVL.

CDR3 sequence reads: CASAYGGTGADTQYF. The CDR3 nucleotides are TGTGCCAGCGCCTATGGGGGGACAGGGGCAGATACGCAGTATTTT. The chain combines TRBV27 with TRBJ2-3; 10 bases are shared with TRBD1. Germline-derived CDR1 and CDR2 are MNHEY and SMNVEV (reference sequence). The CDR3 is made up of 15 amino acids. V was clipped by 8 bases and J by 4 bases; unmatched bases: 9.

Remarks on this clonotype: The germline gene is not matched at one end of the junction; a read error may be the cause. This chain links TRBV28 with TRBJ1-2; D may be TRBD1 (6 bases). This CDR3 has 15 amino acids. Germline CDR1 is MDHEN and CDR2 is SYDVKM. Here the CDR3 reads CASSVGTLANHGYTF. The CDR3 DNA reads TGTGCCAGCAGCGTAGGGACATTAGCTAACCATGGCTACACCTTC.

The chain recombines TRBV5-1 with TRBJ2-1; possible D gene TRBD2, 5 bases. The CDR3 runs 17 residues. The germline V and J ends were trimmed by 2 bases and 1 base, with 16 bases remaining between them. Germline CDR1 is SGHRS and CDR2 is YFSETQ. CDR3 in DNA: TGCGCCAGCAGCTTTCCTGGGCGGACTGCGTCCTACAATGAGCAGTTCTTC. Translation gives CASSFPGRTASYNEQFF. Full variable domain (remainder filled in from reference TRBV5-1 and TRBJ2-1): KAGVTQTPRYLIKTRGQQVTLSCSPISGHRSVSWYQQTPGQGLQFLFEYFSETQRNKGNFPGRFSGRQFSNSRSEMNVSTLELGDSALYLCASSFPGRTASYNEQFFGPGTRLTVL.

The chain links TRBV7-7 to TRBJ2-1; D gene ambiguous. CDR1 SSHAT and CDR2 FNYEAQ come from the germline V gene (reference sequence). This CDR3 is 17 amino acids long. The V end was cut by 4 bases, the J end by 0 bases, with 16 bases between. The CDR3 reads CASSSSTALGSYNEQFF. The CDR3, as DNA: TGTGCCAGCAGCTCCTCGACGGCCTTGGGCTCCTACAATGAGCAGTTCTTC.

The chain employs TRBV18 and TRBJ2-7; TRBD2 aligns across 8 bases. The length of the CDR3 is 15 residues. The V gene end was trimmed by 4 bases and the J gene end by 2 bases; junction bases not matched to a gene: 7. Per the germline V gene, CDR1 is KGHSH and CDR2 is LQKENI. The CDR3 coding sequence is TGTGCCAGCTCACGGAACGCGGGAGGAGCCTACGAGCAGTACTTC. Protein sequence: CASSRNAGGAYEQYF.

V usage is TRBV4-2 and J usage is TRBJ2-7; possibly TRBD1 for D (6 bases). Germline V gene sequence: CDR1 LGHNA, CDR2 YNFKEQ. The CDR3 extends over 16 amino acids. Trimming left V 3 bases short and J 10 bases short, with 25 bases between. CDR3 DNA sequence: TGTGCCAGCAGCCAGTACCAGGGGAGAGAAGGGGAGATCCAGTACTTC. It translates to CASSQYQGREGEIQYF.

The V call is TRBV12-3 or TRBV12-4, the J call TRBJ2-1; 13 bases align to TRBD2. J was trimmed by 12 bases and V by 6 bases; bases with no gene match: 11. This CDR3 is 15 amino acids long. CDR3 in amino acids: CASRQGGLAGAMQFF. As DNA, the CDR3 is TGTGCCAGCAGGCAAGGAGGACTAGCGGGGGCGATGCAGTTCTTC.

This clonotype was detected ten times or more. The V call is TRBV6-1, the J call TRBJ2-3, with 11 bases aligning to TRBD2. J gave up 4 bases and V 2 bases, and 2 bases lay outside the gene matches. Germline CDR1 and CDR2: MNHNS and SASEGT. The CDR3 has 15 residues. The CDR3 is CASSETSGGADTQYF. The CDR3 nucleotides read TGTGCCAGCAGTGAAACTAGCGGGGGAGCAGATACGCAGTATTTT.

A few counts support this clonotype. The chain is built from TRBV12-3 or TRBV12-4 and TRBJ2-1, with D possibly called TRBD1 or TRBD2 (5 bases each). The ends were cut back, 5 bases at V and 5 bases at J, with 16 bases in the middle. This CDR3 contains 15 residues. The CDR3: CASSRGPLTNNEQFF. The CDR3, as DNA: TGTGCCAGCAGTCGGGGACCACTAACAAACAATGAGCAGTTCTTC.

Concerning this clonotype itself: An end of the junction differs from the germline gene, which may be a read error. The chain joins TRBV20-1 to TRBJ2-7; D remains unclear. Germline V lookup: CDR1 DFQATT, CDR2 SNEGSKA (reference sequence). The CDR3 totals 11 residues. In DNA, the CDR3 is TGCAGTGCCAGAGAGATCTACGAGCAGTACTTC. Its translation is CSAREIYEQYF.